This T cell receptor (beta chain) is drawn from a study of response to subunit inactivated influenza vaccine. Study-wide results and limits: The authors suggested that few new T cells are recruited per seasonal influenza vaccination.

TCRdb redid the calling of the RT-PCR reads with MiXCR, one entry per CDR3 protein. The sample lists about 520,000 distinct CDR3 sequences; 25% were seen once. CDR1 is SGHTA and CDR2 is FQGNSA in the germline V gene. The CDR3 contains 15 residues. V lost 3 bases and J lost 6; bases outside the gene matches: 8. In the case of this clonotype: Its antigen is currently unknown.

This clonotype was obtained from a man aged 45-65 years who received an inactivated influenza vaccine. The chain combines TRBV7-2 with TRBJ2-7; TRBD2 agrees at 10 bases. The sequencing here drew on CD4+ T cells sorted from PBMCs, taken roughly 5 days after vaccination. CDR3 sequence reads: CASSLGRLAGAEQYF. The CDR3 region has the DNA TGTGCCAGCAGCTTGGGTCGCCTAGCGGGAGCCGAGCAGTACTTC. The whole variable domain, filled in from reference TRBV7-2 and TRBJ2-7, reads GAGVSQSPSNKVTEKGKDVELRCDPISGHTALYWYRQSLGQGLEFLIYFQGNSAPDKSGLPSDRFSAERTGGSVSTLTIQRTQQEDSAVYLCASSLGRLAGAEQYFGPGTRLTVT.